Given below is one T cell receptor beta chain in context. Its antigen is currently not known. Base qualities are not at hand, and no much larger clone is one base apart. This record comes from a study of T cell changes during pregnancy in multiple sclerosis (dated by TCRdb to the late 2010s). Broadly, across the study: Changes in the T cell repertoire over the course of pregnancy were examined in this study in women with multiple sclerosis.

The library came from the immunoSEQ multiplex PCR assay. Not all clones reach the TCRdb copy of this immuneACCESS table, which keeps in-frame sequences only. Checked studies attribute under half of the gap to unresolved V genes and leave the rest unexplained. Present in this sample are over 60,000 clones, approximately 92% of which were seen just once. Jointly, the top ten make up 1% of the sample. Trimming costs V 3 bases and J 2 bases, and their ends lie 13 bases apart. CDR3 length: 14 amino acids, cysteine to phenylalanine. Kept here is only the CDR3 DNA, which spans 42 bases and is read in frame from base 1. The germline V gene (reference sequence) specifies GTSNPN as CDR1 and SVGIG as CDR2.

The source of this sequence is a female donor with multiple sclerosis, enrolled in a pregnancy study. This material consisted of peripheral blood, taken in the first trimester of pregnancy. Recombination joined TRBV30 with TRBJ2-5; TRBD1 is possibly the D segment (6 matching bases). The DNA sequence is TGTGCCTGGAGGACCCTAGGGGGTCAAGAGACCCAGTACTTC. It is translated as CAWRTLGGQETQYF. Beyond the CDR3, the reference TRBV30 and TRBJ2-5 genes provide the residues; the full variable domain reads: SQTIHQWPATLVQPVGSPLSLECTVEGTSNPNLYWYRQAAGRGLQLLFYSVGIGQISSEVPQNLSASRPQDRQFILSSKKLLLSDSGFYLCAWRTLGGQETQYFGPGTRLLVL.